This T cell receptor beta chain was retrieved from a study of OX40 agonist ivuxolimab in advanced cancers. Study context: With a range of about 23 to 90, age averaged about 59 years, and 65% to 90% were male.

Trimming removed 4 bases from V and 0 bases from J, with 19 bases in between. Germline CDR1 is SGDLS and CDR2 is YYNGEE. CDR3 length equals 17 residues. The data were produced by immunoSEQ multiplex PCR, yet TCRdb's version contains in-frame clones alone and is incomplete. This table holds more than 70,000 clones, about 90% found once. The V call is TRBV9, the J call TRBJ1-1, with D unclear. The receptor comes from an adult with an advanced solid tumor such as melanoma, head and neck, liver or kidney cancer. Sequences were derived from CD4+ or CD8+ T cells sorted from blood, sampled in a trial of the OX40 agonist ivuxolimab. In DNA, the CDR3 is TGTGCCAGCAGCCCGGCAGGCGGATTTAGGATGAACACTGAAGCTTTCTTT. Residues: CASSPAGGFRMNTEAFF.